These 30 T cell receptor beta chains share one sample of origin, sequenced in a study of radiotherapy plus CTLA-4 blockade in lung cancer. TCRdb's copy holds only in-frame clones and misses some; the assay was immunoSEQ multiplex PCR. The profile shows roughly 98,000 clones, around 83% of them singletons. Sequencing used peripheral blood, obtained from a patient treated with radiotherapy plus ipilimumab. These receptors all come from a human donor with non-small cell lung cancer who had a partial response to radiotherapy plus ipilimumab.

This clone was picked up one time. The same CDR3 arises from other DNA sequences in this sample as well. The chain recombines TRBV28 with TRBJ2-5, with 9 bases fitting TRBD1. Trimming removed 8 bases from V and 1 base from J; junction bases left unmatched: 8. The CDR3 is 15 amino acids. Germline loops: CDR1 MDHEN, CDR2 SYDVKM. CDR3 sequence reads: CASALAGQGQETQYF. The CDR3 coding sequence is TGTGCCAGCGCCTTGGCGGGACAGGGCCAAGAGACCCAGTACTTC.

Of note for this clone: Germline and junction disagree at one end, which may indicate a read error. The chain links TRBV5-1 to TRBJ2-7; 7 bases line up with TRBD2. The CDR3 contains 15 residues. Germline V lookup: CDR1 SGHRS, CDR2 YFSETQ. CDR3 protein: CASTLESSGSYEQYF. CDR3 in DNA: TGCGCCAGCACCTTGGAGTCTAGCGGATCCTACGAGCAGTACTTC.

The gene calls are TRBV6-1 and TRBJ2-4, with 7 positions matching TRBD1. The trim removed 7 bases at V and 14 bases at J, leaving 8 bases unmatched. The germline V gene has CDR1 MNHNS and CDR2 SASEGT. The CDR3 spans 11 residues. This chain's CDR3 is CASNRQGKEYF. The CDR3 DNA sequence: TGTGCCAGCAATCGACAGGGTAAGGAGTACTTC.

V gene TRBV6-6 combines with J gene TRBJ1-5, with D possibly being TRBD1 (5 bases). V was clipped by 6 bases and J by 0 bases, with 12 bases between them. The CDR3 is made up of 15 amino acids. The germline gives CDR1 MNHNY, CDR2 SVGAGI (reference sequence). CDR3 in amino acids: CASSTDIYSNQPQHF. The CDR3 bases are TGTGCCAGCAGCACGGACATCTATAGCAATCAGCCCCAGCATTTT.

The gene calls are TRBV9 and TRBJ2-3; 15 bases are a match to TRBD2. Germline V lookup: CDR1 SGDLS, CDR2 YYNGEE. Losses at the gene ends were 0 bases for V and 8 bases for J; bases not matched to a gene: 13. The CDR3 runs 19 residues. The CDR3 is CASSVALGLAGGLEGTQYF. The CDR3 DNA follows: TGTGCCAGCAGCGTAGCTCTGGGACTAGCGGGAGGACTAGAAGGTACGCAGTATTTT.

The gene calls are TRBV5-1 and TRBJ2-5; TRBD2 matches at 13 bases. The V gene end was trimmed by 1 base and the J gene end by 1 base; junction bases not matched to a gene: 4. The CDR3 loop spans 17 amino acids. Germline CDR1 reads SGHRS; CDR2 reads YFSETQ. CDR3 residues: CASSLILAGGIQETQYF. The CDR3, as DNA: TGCGCCAGCAGCTTGATACTAGCGGGAGGGATCCAAGAGACCCAGTACTTC.

The chain carries TRBV9 and TRBJ2-1; 15 positions agree with TRBD2. CDR1 is SGDLS and CDR2 is YYNGEE in the germline V gene. The CDR3 runs 16 residues. The J segment lost 9 bases and the V segment lost 3 bases, leaving 7 bases of the junction unmatched. The CDR3: CASSALPGLAGGEQFF. In DNA form, the CDR3 reads TGTGCCAGCAGCGCACTACCGGGACTAGCGGGGGGTGAGCAGTTCTTC.

The rearrangement uses TRBV20-1 and TRBJ2-1; possibly TRBD1 for D (6 bases). The CDR3 runs 10 residues. V lost 6 bases and J 9 bases, leaving 9 bases between the germline ends. Germline-derived CDR1 and CDR2 are DFQATT and SNEGSKA (reference sequence). The CDR3: CSAKQGEQFF. The CDR3 nucleotides are TGCAGTGCAAAACAGGGTGAGCAGTTCTTC.

V gene TRBV9 combines with J gene TRBJ2-3, with 10 bases that match TRBD1. Trimming took 4 bases from V and 5 from J; bases not matched to a gene: 7. From germline, CDR1 is SGDLS and CDR2 YYNGEE. The CDR3 is made up of 15 amino acids. Written as DNA, the CDR3 is TGTGCCAGCAGCTTCCGGGACAGGGGTTTAGATACGCAGTATTTT. It yields the protein CASSFRDRGLDTQYF.

The chain uses TRBV5-4 and TRBJ2-7; D is perhaps TRBD1 (5 bases). The CDR3 runs 15 residues. V lost 4 bases and J 1 base, leaving 15 bases between the germline ends. Germline V gene sequence: CDR1 SGHNT, CDR2 YYREEE (reference sequence). The CDR3 DNA reads as TGTGCCAGCAGCCAAGGTCTGACAGCTTCCTACGAGCAGTACTTC. Its translation is CASSQGLTASYEQYF.

The chain employs TRBV2 and TRBJ2-5; TRBD2 aligns across 9 bases. Germline V gene sequence: CDR1 SNHLY, CDR2 FYNNEI. This CDR3 is built from 14 residues. Trimming cost V 11 bases and J 1 base; bases outside gene matches: 8. CDR3: CAAQAGGSQETQYF. The CDR3 bases are TGTGCCGCTCAGGCGGGAGGGTCCCAAGAGACCCAGTACTTC.

V and J are TRBV7-3 and TRBJ1-1; 8 bases line up with TRBD1. CDR3 size: 13 residues. Germline V lookup: CDR1 SGHTA, CDR2 FQGTGA. V lost 5 bases to trimming and J lost 7 bases; unmatched junction nucleotides: 6. The chain's CDR3 is CASSPDRGREAFF. In nucleotides, the CDR3 is TGTGCCAGCAGCCCCGACAGGGGCCGTGAAGCTTTCTTT.

The J gene is TRBJ2-7, the V gene TRBV29-1, with D possibly being TRBD2 (5 bases). The CDR3 extends over 11 amino acids. Between the trimmed V and J ends, which lost 4 bases and 6 bases, there was a span of 10 bases. Germline V gene lookup returns CDR1 SQVTM and CDR2 ANQGSEA. This CDR3 is CSVGGSGEQYF. The CDR3 region has the DNA TGCAGCGTTGGAGGGTCGGGCGAGCAGTACTTC.

This chain uses TRBV7-2 with TRBJ2-5; no clear D. V was pared by 3 bases and J by 1 base, with 3 bases between. The CDR3 spans 12 residues. Germline V CDR1 and CDR2: SGHTA, FQGNSA. The CDR3 sequence is CASSFSQETQYF. CDR3 in DNA: TGTGCCAGCAGCTTTAGCCAAGAGACCCAGTACTTC.

A remark on this clone: The same CDR3 also results from other DNA sequences found in this sample. The V and J genes are TRBV9 and TRBJ2-3, with 8 bases identical to TRBD1. Germline values: CDR1 SGDLS, CDR2 YYNGEE. After removal of 0 bases from V and 1 base from J, the junction contained 4 bases not matched to a gene. The CDR3 has 16 amino acids. The DNA of the CDR3 is TGTGCCAGCAGCGTAGGGGACAGGCTCCGCACAGATACGCAGTATTTT. This encodes CASSVGDRLRTDTQYF.

The chain carries TRBV9 and TRBJ2-1; 7 bases align to TRBD2. Trimming removed 3 bases from V and 0 bases from J; junction bases left unmatched: 0. The CDR3 is 14 residues long. Germline V gene data show CDR1 as SGDLS and CDR2 as YYNGEE. The CDR3 nucleotides read TGTGCCAGCAGCGGGGGGGGCTCCTACAATGAGCAGTTCTTC. This sequence encodes CASSGGGSYNEQFF.

The V call is TRBV19, the J call TRBJ2-1; 8 bases are shared with TRBD2. The CDR3 totals 16 residues. V was clipped by 3 bases and J by 6 bases; unmatched bases: 10. The V gene's germline CDR1 is LNHDA and CDR2 SQIVND (reference sequence). The CDR3 protein is CASSISRQRETNEQFF. The CDR3 coding sequence is TGTGCCAGTAGTATCTCACGACAGCGGGAGACCAATGAGCAGTTCTTC.

This clone came up once. A read error may produce the germline difference seen at one junction end. This chain connects TRBV7-6 to TRBJ2-7, with D uncertain. Germline V gene sequence: CDR1 SGHVS, CDR2 FNYEAQ. The CDR3 runs to 13 residues. DNA of the CDR3: TGTGCCAGCAGCGTAGCTAGCTCCTACGAGCAGTACTTC. This encodes CASSVASSYEQYF.

This clone was recorded a few times. V and J are TRBV6-4 and TRBJ1-1, with D unresolved. The CDR3 sequence is 13 residues long. CDR1 MRHNA and CDR2 SNTAGT come from the germline V gene. CDR3 DNA sequence: TGTGCGAGCCGTAATACCCGGGGCACTGAAGCTTTCTTT. This encodes CASRNTRGTEAFF.

This clone has only one observation. The chain couples TRBV28 to TRBJ2-1, with 11 bases lining up with TRBD2. This CDR3 is built from 16 residues. Trimming took 6 bases from V and 6 from J; bases not matched to a gene: 10. Per germline, CDR1 MDHEN and CDR2 SYDVKM. The CDR3 bases are TGTGCCAGCAGCCCCTTACTAGCGGGAGAGGGCAATGAGCAGTTCTTC. It codes for CASSPLLAGEGNEQFF. Looking up the rest from reference TRBV28 and TRBJ2-1 gives the full variable domain: DVKVTQSSRYLVKRTGEKVFLECVQDMDHENMFWYRQDPGLGLRLIYFSYDVKMKEKGDIPEGYSVSREKKERFSLILESASTNQTSMYLCASSPLLAGEGNEQFFGPGTRLTVL.

CDR3 coding DNA: TGCGCCAGCAGCCTGACAGGAAATGAAAAACTGTTTTTT. The encoded protein is CASSLTGNEKLFF. The chain uses TRBV5-1 and TRBJ1-4; D might be TRBD1 (6 bases). CDR1 is SGHRS and CDR2 is YFSETQ in the germline V gene. The length of the CDR3 is 13 residues. V lost 4 bases to trimming and J lost 5 bases, with 9 bases between them.

The CDR3 is CASSSPLTSSLFEQYF. The CDR3 nucleotides are TGTGCCAGCAGTTCACCACTGACTAGCTCTCTCTTTGAGCAGTACTTC. V and J are TRBV27 and TRBJ2-7; TRBD2 matches at 7 bases. This CDR3 comprises 16 residues. Per germline, CDR1 MNHEY and CDR2 SMNVEV (reference sequence). V was clipped by 4 bases and J by 7 bases; unmatched bases: 16.

J is TRBJ1-4 and V is TRBV5-4; D might be TRBD1 (6 bases). This CDR3 comprises 15 residues. The ends were cut back, 5 bases at V and 8 bases at J, with 19 bases in the middle. Germline CDR1 SGHNT, CDR2 YYREEE (reference sequence). CDR3 sequence reads: CASSPTGTSSEKLFF. CDR3 nucleotide sequence: TGTGCCAGCAGTCCTACAGGGACGTCCAGCGAAAAACTGTTTTTT.

The chain links TRBV28 to TRBJ2-7; 7 bases agree with TRBD2. Germline CDR1 is MDHEN and CDR2 is SYDVKM. V lost 6 bases, J lost 3 bases, and 8 bases stayed unmatched. There are 14 residues in the CDR3. The CDR3 sequence: CASSPGTSVYEQYF. In DNA, the CDR3 is TGTGCCAGCAGCCCCGGAACTAGCGTCTACGAGCAGTACTTC.

The chain employs TRBV5-4 and TRBJ2-3; 8 nucleotides align to TRBD2. Trimming cost V 7 bases and J 5 bases; bases outside gene matches: 6. Germline V lookup: CDR1 SGHNT, CDR2 YYREEE (reference sequence). The CDR3 has 13 residues. The CDR3 nucleotides are TGTGCCAGCCGCGGAGCGGGAGTAGATACGCAGTATTTT. Its protein is CASRGAGVDTQYF.

V and J are TRBV4-1 and TRBJ2-1; a possible D gene is TRBD1 (6 bases). Trimming took 0 bases from V and 4 from J, leaving 10 bases between them. The CDR3 has 15 amino acids. From germline, CDR1 is MGHRA and CDR2 YSYEKL. The CDR3 sequence: CASSQEGAGYNEQFF. The CDR3 DNA follows: TGCGCCAGCAGCCAAGAGGGGGCAGGGTACAATGAGCAGTTCTTC.

The rearrangement joins TRBV6-5 to TRBJ2-3, with 14 bases aligning to TRBD2. This CDR3 has 14 amino acids. Germline loops: CDR1 MNHEY, CDR2 SVGAGI. Losses at the gene ends were 10 bases for V and 5 bases for J; bases not matched to a gene: 5. The CDR3 sequence: CATQGLAGVDTQYF. The DNA of the CDR3 is TGTGCCACCCAGGGACTAGCGGGAGTAGATACGCAGTATTTT.

The rearrangement links TRBV7-3 to TRBJ2-1, with TRBD1 matching over 8 bases. The length of the CDR3 is 15 residues. Germline loops: CDR1 SGHTA, CDR2 FQGTGA. The V gene end was trimmed by 2 bases and the J gene end by 2 bases; junction bases not matched to a gene: 2. CDR3 sequence (DNA): TGTGCCAGCAGCTTAGGACAGGGACCCTACAATGAGCAGTTCTTC. As protein: CASSLGQGPYNEQFF.

Note on this clone: Mismatch with germline at one junction end may stem from a read error. The gene calls are TRBV6-5 and TRBJ2-7; a weak D match, TRBD1 (5 bases). This CDR3 has 13 amino acids. CDR1 and CDR2 from the germline V gene are MNHEY and SVGAGI. The CDR3 region is CASRGAASNEQYF. The CDR3 DNA follows: TGTGCCAGCAGAGGGGCGGCCTCCAACGAGCAGTACTTC.

V gene TRBV27 combines with J gene TRBJ2-2; D may be TRBD1 (6 bases). Trimming took 3 bases from V and 4 from J, leaving 6 bases between them. From germline, CDR1 is MNHEY and CDR2 SMNVEV (reference sequence). This CDR3 contains 13 residues. For the CDR3, the DNA is TGTGCCAGCAGTTTCAGGGGCACCGGGGAGCTGTTTTTT. Amino acid sequence: CASSFRGTGELFF.